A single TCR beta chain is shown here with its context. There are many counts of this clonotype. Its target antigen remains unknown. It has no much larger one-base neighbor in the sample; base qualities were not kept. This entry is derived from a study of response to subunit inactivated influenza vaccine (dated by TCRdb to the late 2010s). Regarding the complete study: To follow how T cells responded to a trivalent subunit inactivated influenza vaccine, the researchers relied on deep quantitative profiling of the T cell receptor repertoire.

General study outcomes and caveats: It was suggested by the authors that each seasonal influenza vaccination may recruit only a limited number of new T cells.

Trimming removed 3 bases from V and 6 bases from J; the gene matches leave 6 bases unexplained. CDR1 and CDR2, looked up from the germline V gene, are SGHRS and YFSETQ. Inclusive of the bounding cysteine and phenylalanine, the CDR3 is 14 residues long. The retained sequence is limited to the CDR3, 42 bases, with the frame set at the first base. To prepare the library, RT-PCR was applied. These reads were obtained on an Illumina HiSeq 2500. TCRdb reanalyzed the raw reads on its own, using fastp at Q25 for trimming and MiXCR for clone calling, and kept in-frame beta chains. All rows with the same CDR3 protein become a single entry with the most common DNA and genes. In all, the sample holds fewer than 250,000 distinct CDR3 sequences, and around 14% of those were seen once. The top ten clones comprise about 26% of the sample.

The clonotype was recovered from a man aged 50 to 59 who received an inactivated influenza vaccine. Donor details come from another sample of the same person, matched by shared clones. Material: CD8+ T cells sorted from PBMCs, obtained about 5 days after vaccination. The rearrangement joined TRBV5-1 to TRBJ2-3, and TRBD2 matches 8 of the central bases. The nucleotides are TGCGCCAGCAGCTGGGCTAGCGGGCTGGATACGCAGTATTTT. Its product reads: CASSWASGLDTQYF.